The 23 T cell receptor beta chains listed next were all sequenced from one sample in a study of T cell repertoires in cytomegalovirus infection. In TCRdb, the reads were re-called with MiXCR into one record per CDR3 protein. The sample includes about 920,000 distinct CDR3 sequences, about a third seen only once; the top ten take more than 12%. No antigen is known for these receptors. The specimen was cultured CD8+ T cells from PBMCs, collected from culture after CMV antigen stimulation. The receptors were sampled from a human donor in good health (CMV status not recorded). Some clones in this sample may be carry-over from other donors' samples.

This clonotype was detected a few times. This CDR3 reads CASRLIGVYTEAFF. DNA for the CDR3: TGTGCCAGCAGACTTATCGGGGTTTACACTGAAGCTTTCTTT. This sequence joins TRBV27 and TRBJ1-1; D is unresolved. The CDR3 covers 14 residues. V was shortened by 6 bases and J by 3 bases, with 14 bases between the two germline ends. CDR1 is MNHEY and CDR2 is SMNVEV in the germline V gene (reference sequence).

This chain joins TRBV27 and TRBJ2-6; D is ambiguous. CDR3 length: 15 residues. Per the germline V gene, CDR1 is MNHEY and CDR2 is SMNVEV (reference sequence). V lost 6 bases and J lost 0, with 9 bases in between. CDR3 sequence (DNA): TGTGCCAGCAGCCTCAGAAGCTCTGGGGCCAACGTCCTGACTTTC. It yields the protein CASSLRSSGANVLTF.

This sequence joins TRBV11-2 and TRBJ2-1, with D perhaps TRBD2 (5 bases). The CDR3 length is 15 residues. CDR1 SGHAT and CDR2 FQNNGV come from the germline V gene. V was pared by 3 bases and J by 9 bases, with 18 bases between. CDR3 residues: CASSFPPERVTEQFF. The DNA for the CDR3 is TGTGCCAGCAGCTTTCCCCCCGAGAGGGTTACTGAGCAGTTCTTC.

The chain has TRBV4-2 and TRBJ2-3; 10 bases are shared with TRBD2. The germline V gene has CDR1 LGHNA and CDR2 YNFKEQ. Trimming at V came to 2 bases and at J to 6 bases, leaving 14 bases not matched to a gene. CDR3 length: 18 residues. This CDR3 is CASSQQEEAAGGSDTQYF. CDR3 nucleotide sequence: TGTGCCAGCAGCCAACAAGAGGAAGCAGCGGGGGGGTCGGATACGCAGTATTTT.

This clonotype was seen only a few times. The chain is built from TRBV7-6 and TRBJ1-5; D may be TRBD1 (5 bases). Germline V gene data show CDR1 as SGHVS and CDR2 as FNYEAQ. The CDR3 consists of 14 residues. Trimming took off 1 base at V and 5 bases at J, with 9 bases between the two ends. The CDR3 sequence: CASSLGLGHQPQHF. CDR3 coding DNA: TGTGCCAGCAGCTTAGGTCTGGGGCATCAGCCCCAGCATTTT.

The chain links TRBV6-2 or TRBV6-3 to TRBJ2-1; D not resolved. Trimming pared 7 bases from V and 13 bases from J, leaving 23 bases between. CDR3 length: 14 amino acids. CDR1 is MNHEY, CDR2 SVGEGT, per germline. CDR3 region: CASTLLGSRSSQFF. The CDR3 DNA reads as TGTGCCAGCACCTTGCTAGGCAGCCGTTCGTCTCAGTTCTTC.

Comments on this clonotype: A clone one base away is much larger, so this may be a read error. The V call is TRBV9, the J call TRBJ2-1; 7 bases fit TRBD1. The germline V gene has CDR1 SGDLS and CDR2 YYNGEE. The CDR3 is 13 amino acids. Trimming cost V 3 bases and J 4 bases; bases outside gene matches: 1. CDR3 sequence: CASSGGQYNEQFF. DNA for the CDR3: TGTGCCAGCAGCGGGGGACAGTACAATGAGCAGTTCTTC.

This rearrangement joins TRBV4-1 to TRBJ2-1; 8 bases line up with TRBD1. This CDR3 is built from 15 residues. Germline lookup yields CDR1 MGHRA and CDR2 YSYEKL. V gave up 7 bases and J gave up 6 bases; unmatched junction bases: 11. For the CDR3, the DNA is TGCGCCAGCAAAGTGGACAGGGCGCGCAGCAATGAGCAGTTCTTC. Residues: CASKVDRARSNEQFF.

This clonotype turned up a few times. The chain links TRBV7-2 to TRBJ1-3, with a possible D match to TRBD1 (5 bases). The germline V gene encodes CDR1 SGHTA and CDR2 FQGNSA. V was shortened by 3 bases and J by 0 bases, with 15 bases between the two germline ends. The CDR3 runs to 17 residues. Here the CDR3 reads CASSLEGTLSSGNTIYF. The CDR3 DNA is TGTGCCAGCAGCTTGGAGGGGACGTTGAGCTCTGGAAACACCATATATTTT.

The chain links TRBV5-4 to TRBJ1-3, with TRBD1 matching over 7 bases. V gave up 3 bases and J gave up 0 bases; unmatched junction bases: 3. CDR3 length equals 15 residues. CDR1 is SGHNT and CDR2 is YYREEE in the germline V gene (reference sequence). CDR3 bases: TGTGCCAGCAGCTGGGACAGATACTCTGGAAACACCATATATTTT. It codes for CASSWDRYSGNTIYF.

This clonotype was seen repeatedly, ten times or more. This CDR3 is CASSASGDTGSYEQYV. The CDR3 DNA follows: TGTGCCAGCAGCGCCAGCGGGGATACAGGCTCCTACGAGCAGTACGTC. The gene calls are TRBV7-8 and TRBJ2-7, with 7 bases fitting TRBD2. The V and J ends lost 5 bases and 0 bases, in that order; junction bases with no gene match: 10. Germline loops: CDR1 SGHVS, CDR2 FQNEAQ. This CDR3 has 16 residues.

The count of this clonotype is one. The gene calls are TRBV6-5 and TRBJ1-1, with TRBD1 as a possible D gene (5 bases). V lost 10 bases, J lost 1 base, and 19 bases lay in between. There are 15 residues in the CDR3. Germline CDR1 is MNHEY and CDR2 is SVGAGI. The CDR3 reads CATQYRGVANTEAFF. In DNA, the CDR3 is TGTGCCACCCAGTATAGGGGAGTAGCGAACACTGAAGCTTTCTTT.

The chain has TRBV6-5 and TRBJ1-3; 8 bases line up with TRBD1. The germline CDR1 and CDR2 sequences are MNHEY and SVGAGI. The CDR3 extends over 11 amino acids. DNA of the CDR3: TGTAGACAGGGGTCTGGAAACACCATATATTTT. It codes for CRQGSGNTIYF.

This clonotype has at least ten counts. The chain combines TRBV7-2 with TRBJ1-5; perhaps TRBD1 as D (6 bases). CDR1 is SGHTA and CDR2 is FQGNSA in the germline V gene. Trimming took 2 bases from V and 8 from J, leaving 16 bases between them. This CDR3 contains 15 residues. The CDR3 reads CASSLRGTLTEPQHF. CDR3 nucleotide sequence: TGTGCCAGCAGCTTAAGGGGGACGCTGACGGAGCCCCAGCATTTT.

This chain joins TRBV27 and TRBJ2-3; 8 positions match TRBD2. Germline lookup yields CDR1 MNHEY and CDR2 SMNVEV (reference sequence). This CDR3 comprises 14 residues. V lost 9 bases to trimming and J lost 4 bases; unmatched junction nucleotides: 9. The CDR3 DNA follows: TGTGCCAGTTTTAGGCCGGGGGGGTCAGATACGCAGTATTTT. Translation: CASFRPGGSDTQYF.

The gene calls are TRBV27 and TRBJ2-5; D perhaps matches TRBD2 (7 bases). Trimming took 5 bases from V and 5 from J, leaving 15 bases between them. The CDR3 covers 14 residues. Germline V gene sequence: CDR1 MNHEY, CDR2 SMNVEV (reference sequence). The CDR3 coding sequence is TGTGCCAGCAGTCCGGGGGGAGGGGGGGAGACCCAGTACTTC. This translates into CASSPGGGGETQYF.

As DNA, the CDR3 is TGTGCCAGCAGCTTAGGCAGGGGAGGTTCATATGAGCAGTTCTTC. It translates to CASSLGRGGSYEQFF. The V gene is TRBV13, the J gene TRBJ2-1; tentatively, D is TRBD1 or TRBD2 (6 bases each). V was trimmed by 0 bases and J by 8 bases, leaving 14 bases between them. The CDR3 has 15 amino acids. Germline V gene lookup returns CDR1 PRHDT and CDR2 FYEKMQ (reference sequence).

This clonotype was counted between two and nine times. The CDR3 nucleotides are TGCGCCAGCAGCCAAGCCCCGGGACAGGCGTTCTACGAGCAGTACTTC. Translated: CASSQAPGQAFYEQYF. The V call is TRBV4-1, the J call TRBJ2-7, with 8 nucleotides matching TRBD1. This CDR3 is built from 16 residues. Germline lookup yields CDR1 MGHRA and CDR2 YSYEKL. Unmatched junction bases numbered 8, after V lost 1 base and J lost 3 bases.

In its sample, this clonotype was seen a few times. J is TRBJ1-1 and V is TRBV4-1, with D perhaps matching TRBD1 (6 bases). Germline V lookup: CDR1 MGHRA, CDR2 YSYEKL. This CDR3 contains 16 residues. Deletions cut 1 base from V and 3 bases from J, with 15 bases between. CDR3 nucleotide sequence: TGCGCCAGCAGCCAAGTTGATGGGGGCTTGGACACTGAAGCTTTCTTT. This gives the protein CASSQVDGGLDTEAFF.

The chain links TRBV5-1 to TRBJ2-2, with a weak D call TRBD2 (5 bases). The V and J ends lost 4 bases and 7 bases respectively, with 17 bases between them. Germline V CDR1 and CDR2: SGHRS, YFSETQ. The CDR3 sequence is 15 residues long. The CDR3 DNA sequence: TGCGCCAGCAGCGTCGGACCGGGGTACAGCGGGGAGCTGTTTTTT. Its translation is CASSVGPGYSGELFF.

This clonotype was counted a few times. The chain couples TRBV28 to TRBJ1-1, with 9 bases aligning to TRBD1. Losses at the gene ends were 6 bases for V and 1 base for J; bases not matched to a gene: 12. The CDR3 totals 17 residues. Germline V gene data show CDR1 as MDHEN and CDR2 as SYDVKM. In DNA form, the CDR3 reads TGTGCCAGCAGCACTTTTGACAGGGGGGGCTGGAACACTGAAGCTTTCTTT. It codes for CASSTFDRGGWNTEAFF.

In its sample, this clonotype was seen a few times. This chain joins TRBV2 and TRBJ2-7; D gene uncertain. Germline V gives CDR1 SNHLY, CDR2 FYNNEI. The V gene lost 3 bases and the J gene lost 2 bases, with 14 bases spanning the gap. The CDR3 is 15 amino acids. The CDR3 here is CASSESLGVTYEQYF. The CDR3 DNA reads TGTGCCAGCAGTGAGTCCCTAGGAGTAACCTACGAGCAGTACTTC.

The chain couples TRBV19 to TRBJ1-2, with a tentative D call TRBD1 (5 bases). This CDR3 spans 16 amino acids. The V gene's germline CDR1 is LNHDA and CDR2 SQIVND (reference sequence). V was cut by 0 bases and J by 3 bases, with 14 bases left in between. The CDR3 DNA sequence: TGTGCCAGTAGTATAGAGGCGGCAGGGTTGGACTATGGCTACACCTTC. This translates into CASSIEAAGLDYGYTF.